Described below is a single T cell receptor beta chain sequence and its context. Sequencing was performed with immunoSEQ multiplex PCR; in TCRdb, only in-frame clones are kept and a portion is missing. The sample includes 85,000 to 100,000 clones, approximately 85% of them seen just once. The record originates from a study of OX40 agonist ivuxolimab in advanced cancers. The receptor's source is an adult with an advanced solid tumor such as melanoma, head and neck, liver or kidney cancer. This specimen was CD4+ or CD8+ T cells sorted from blood, taken in a trial of the OX40 agonist ivuxolimab.

For the CDR3, the DNA is TGTGCCAGCTCACCGTCCGGGACACCATCGCACTATGGCTACACCTTC. This codes for CASSPSGTPSHYGYTF. The V and J genes are TRBV18 and TRBJ1-2; D may be TRBD1 (6 bases). This CDR3 contains 16 residues. Between the trimmed V and J ends, which lost 3 bases and 3 bases, there was a span of 17 bases. The germline V gene encodes CDR1 KGHSH and CDR2 LQKENI.